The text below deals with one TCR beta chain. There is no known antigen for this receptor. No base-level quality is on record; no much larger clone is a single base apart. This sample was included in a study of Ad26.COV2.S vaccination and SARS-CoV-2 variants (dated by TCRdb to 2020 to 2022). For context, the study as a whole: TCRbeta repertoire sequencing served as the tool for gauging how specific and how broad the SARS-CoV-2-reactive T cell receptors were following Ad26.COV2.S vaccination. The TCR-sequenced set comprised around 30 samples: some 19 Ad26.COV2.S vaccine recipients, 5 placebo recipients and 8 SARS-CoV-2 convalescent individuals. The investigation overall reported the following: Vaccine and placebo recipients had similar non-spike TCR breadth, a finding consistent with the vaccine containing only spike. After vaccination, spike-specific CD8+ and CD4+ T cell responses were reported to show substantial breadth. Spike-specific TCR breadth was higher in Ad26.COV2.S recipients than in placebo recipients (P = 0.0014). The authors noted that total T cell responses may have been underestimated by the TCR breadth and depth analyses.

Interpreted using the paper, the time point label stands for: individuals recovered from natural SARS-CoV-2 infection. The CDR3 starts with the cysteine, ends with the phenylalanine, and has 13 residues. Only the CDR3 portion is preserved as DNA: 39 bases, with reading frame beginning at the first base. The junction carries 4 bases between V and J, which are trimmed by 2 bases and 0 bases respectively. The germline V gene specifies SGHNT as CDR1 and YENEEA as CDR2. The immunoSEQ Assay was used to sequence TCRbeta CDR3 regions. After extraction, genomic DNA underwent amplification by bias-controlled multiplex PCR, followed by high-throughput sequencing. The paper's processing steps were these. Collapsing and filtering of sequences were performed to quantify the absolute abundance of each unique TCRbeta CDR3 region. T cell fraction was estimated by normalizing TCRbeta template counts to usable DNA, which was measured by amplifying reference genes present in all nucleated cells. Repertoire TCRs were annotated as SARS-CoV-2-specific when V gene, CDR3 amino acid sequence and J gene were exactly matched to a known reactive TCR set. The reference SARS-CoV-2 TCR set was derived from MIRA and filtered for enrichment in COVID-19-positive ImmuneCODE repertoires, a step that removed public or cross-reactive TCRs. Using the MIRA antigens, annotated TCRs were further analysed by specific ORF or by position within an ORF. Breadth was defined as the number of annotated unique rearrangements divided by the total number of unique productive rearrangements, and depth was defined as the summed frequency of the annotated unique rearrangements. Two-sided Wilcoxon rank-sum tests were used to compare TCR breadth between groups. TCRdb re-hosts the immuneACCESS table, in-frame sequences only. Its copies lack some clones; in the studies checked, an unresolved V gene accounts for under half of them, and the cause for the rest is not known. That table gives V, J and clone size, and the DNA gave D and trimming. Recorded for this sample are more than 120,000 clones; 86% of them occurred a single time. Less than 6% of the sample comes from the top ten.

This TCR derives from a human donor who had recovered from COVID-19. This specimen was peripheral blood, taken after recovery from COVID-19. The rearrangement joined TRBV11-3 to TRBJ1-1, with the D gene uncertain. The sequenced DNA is TGTGCCAGCAGCTTATCAATGAACACTGAAGCTTTCTTT. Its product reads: CASSLSMNTEAFF.